A selection of T cell receptor beta chains follows, all from one sample in a study of control samples from healthy donors and cancer patients. TCRdb's table, derived via immunoSEQ multiplex PCR, lists solely in-frame clones and lacks some. Of about 130,000 clones in the sample, around 96% were seen once. Input material: blood. The receptor source for this set is a man between 25 and 39 years old in good health. CDR3s include the opening cysteine and the closing phenylalanine or tryptophan. D genes are given only for firm matches. The size of a clone is reported for some rows only, either as once, few or many, or as a class for expanded clones.

v_call	clone_size	j_call	d_call	cdr3_nt	cdr3_aa
TRBV16	-	TRBJ1-2	TRBD1	TGTGCCAGCAGCCGGACAGGAACTAACTATGGCTACACCTTC	CASSRTGTNYGYTF
TRBV5-6	-	TRBJ1-1	-	TGTGCCACTAACCCGGGCAGGGGGAACACTGAAGCTTTCTTT	CATNPGRGNTEAFF
TRBV5-4	-	TRBJ1-5	-	TGTGCCAGCAGCACGGGGGCGGGGGCCGATCTGCCCCAGCATTTT	CASSTGAGADLPQHF
TRBV15	-	TRBJ1-2	-	TGTGCCACCAGCAGAGATCGGGGCGAAAACTATGGCTACACCTTC	CATSRDRGENYGYTF
TRBV4-3	-	TRBJ1-1	-	TGCGCCAGCAGCCAAGATGCCGGGGCTATGAACACTGAAGCTTTCTTT	CASSQDAGAMNTEAFF
TRBV4-3	once	TRBJ2-5	TRBD2	TGCGCCAGCAGCCAAGGCCCAGCGGGGGGGGGAGAGACCCAGTACTTC	CASSQGPAGGGETQYF
TRBV7-2	-	TRBJ1-4	-	TGTGCCAGCAGCTTAGAGTCCGGGAGAGGTGAAAAACTGTTTTTT	CASSLESGRGEKLFF
TRBV30	-	TRBJ2-7	-	TGTGCCTGGAGTCTCCACCGAGTAATGGCCTCCTACGAGCAGTACTTC	CAWSLHRVMASYEQYF
TRBV4-3	-	TRBJ2-5	-	TGCGCCAGCAGCCAGCTACAGGGACCGGGTGATGGGACCCAGTACTTC	CASSQLQGPGDGTQYF
TRBV6-5	-	TRBJ2-7	TRBD2	TGTGCCAGCAGGGGTAGCGGGGCCTACGAGCAGTACTTC	CASRGSGAYEQYF
TRBV6-5	-	TRBJ1-6	-	TGTGCCAGCAGTTACGACACTGAGGTCTCCCCCCTCCACTTT	CASSYDTEVSPLHF
TRBV21-1	-	TRBJ2-7	-	TGTGCCAGCAGCAAAATGCGGTGGGTTACCTACGAGCAGTACTTC	CASSKMRWVTYEQYF
TRBV4-1	-	TRBJ2-4	-	TGCGCCAGCAGCCAACCGGGGCGGTCAGCCAAAAACATTCAGTACTTC	CASSQPGRSAKNIQYF
TRBV5-1	-	TRBJ1-2	-	TGCGCCAGCAGCTCCCTGGGTCGGGACCGAGAACAGCCCCTTGAAGGCTACACCTTC	CASSSLGRDREQPLEGYTF
TRBV5-6	-	TRBJ1-4	-	TGTGCCAGCAGCTTGGTGGGGACCAATGAAAAACTGTTTTTT	CASSLVGTNEKLFF
TRBV2	-	TRBJ2-5	-	TGTGCCAGCAGGAGGGAACACCAAGAGACCCAGTACTTC	CASRREHQETQYF
TRBV19	-	TRBJ2-5	-	TGTGCCAGTAGTATATTCGACAGACAAGAGACCCAGTACTTC	CASSIFDRQETQYF
TRBV4-3	-	TRBJ1-5	TRBD1	TGCGCCAGCAGTGTGTCGACAGGGGATCAGCCCCAGCATTTT	CASSVSTGDQPQHF
TRBV2	-	TRBJ1-4	-	TGTGCCAGCAGAGACGGCCAAAGGGGCGAAAAACTGTTTTTT	CASRDGQRGEKLFF
TRBV7-5	-	TRBJ1-6	-	-	CVRSTTGVGRGSPLHF
TRBV9	-	TRBJ1-3	-	TGTGCCAGCAGCGCCTTATCTGGAAACACCATATATTTT	CASSALSGNTIYF
TRBV6-6	-	TRBJ2-7	-	TGTGCCAGCAGTTACGACCAACGCTCCTACGAGCAGTACTTC	CASSYDQRSYEQYF
TRBV30	-	TRBJ1-4	TRBD1	TGTGCCTTGGAGAGCGGACAGGGGGGAGGAAAACTGTTTTTT	CALESGQGGGKLFF
TRBV29-1	-	TRBJ2-5	-	TGCAGCGTGGGCGAGGTTGAGACCCAGTACTTC	CSVGEVETQYF
TRBV6-5	-	TRBJ2-4	-	TGTGCCAGCAGTTACTCTTTTGACGGTTTCAAAAACATTCAGTACTTC	CASSYSFDGFKNIQYF
TRBV7-8	-	TRBJ1-3	TRBD1	TGTGCCAGCAGCTTTAACAGGGGGGGAAACACCATATATTTT	CASSFNRGGNTIYF
TRBV5-1	once	TRBJ2-1	TRBD2	TGCGCCAGCAGCTTGAACCGACGCGGGGGGAATGAGCAGTTCTTC	CASSLNRRGGNEQFF
TRBV3-1/TRBV3-2	-	TRBJ2-3	TRBD1	TGTGCCAGCAGCCAGCGATGGGACAGAACAGATACGCAGTATTTT	CASSQRWDRTDTQYF
TRBV5-8	large	TRBJ1-5	-	TGTGCCAGCAGCCCGGCAACGTATAGCAATCAGCCCCAGCATTTT	CASSPATYSNQPQHF
TRBV28	-	TRBJ1-4	-	TGTGCCAGCAGTTTGGGGGGTCAGAATGAAAAACTGTTTTTT	CASSLGGQNEKLFF
TRBV5-1	-	TRBJ1-5	-	TGCGCCAGCAGCTTGGATAGCAGCAATCAGCCCCAGCATTTT	CASSLDSSNQPQHF
TRBV7-9	-	TRBJ1-6	-	TGTGCCAGCAGCGCGGGCCCCGCGGCCCTCCACTTT	CASSAGPAALHF
TRBV29-1	-	TRBJ1-2	TRBD1	TGCAGCGTTCTTGGGACAGGGAAGTATGGCTACACCTTC	CSVLGTGKYGYTF
TRBV3-1/TRBV3-2	-	TRBJ2-1	TRBD2	TGTGCCAGCAGCCGAGCGGGGGGATCCTACAATGAGCAGTTCTTC	CASSRAGGSYNEQFF
TRBV7-9	-	TRBJ2-7	-	TGTGCCAGCAGTCTTACAGCTTACGAGCAGTACTTC	CASSLTAYEQYF
TRBV7-9	medium-sized	TRBJ2-2	-	TGTGCCAGCAGCTTAACGACACAGAACACCGGGGAGCTGTTTTTT	CASSLTTQNTGELFF
TRBV28	-	TRBJ1-2	TRBD1	TGTGCCAGCAGTACGGACAGGGGGCTTCCCTATGGCTACACCTTC	CASSTDRGLPYGYTF
TRBV6-5	-	TRBJ1-2	-	TGTGCCAGCAGCCCAGGGGCGACGCAGCGCAGCTACACCTTC	CASSPGATQRSYTF
TRBV5-4	-	TRBJ1-6	-	TGTGCCAGCAGCTTGGCTGGGGGTTCACCCCTCCACTTT	CASSLAGGSPLHF
TRBV6-1	-	TRBJ2-7	-	TGTGCCAGCAGTGAAGGCGGGGTACCGTCCTACGAGCAGTACTTC	CASSEGGVPSYEQYF
TRBV5-1	-	TRBJ2-5	TRBD1	TGCGCCAGCAGCTATCAGGGGGATGAGACCCAGTACTTC	CASSYQGDETQYF
TRBV2	-	TRBJ2-7	-	TGTGCCAGCAAGGACAGCTCCTACGAGCAGTACTTC	CASKDSSYEQYF
TRBV7-9	-	TRBJ1-1	TRBD1	TGTGCCAGCAGCCTATTAGGGACAGGGAACACTGAAGCTTTCTTT	CASSLLGTGNTEAFF
TRBV28	-	TRBJ2-5	-	TGTGCCAGCAGGGTCCCGGGGGGCCGAGAGACCCAGTACTTC	CASRVPGGRETQYF
TRBV5-1	-	TRBJ1-1	TRBD1	TGCGCCAGCAGCTGGGACAGGTATATGAACACTGAAGCTTTCTTT	CASSWDRYMNTEAFF
TRBV28	-	TRBJ2-3	-	TGTGCCAGCAGTTCGACAGGGAGGGGCACAGATACGCAGTATTTT	CASSSTGRGTDTQYF
TRBV25-1	-	TRBJ2-5	TRBD1	TGTGCCAGCAGTGCCCCCCCGGGACAGAAAGCCCAAGAGACCCAGTACTTC	CASSAPPGQKAQETQYF
TRBV6-5	-	TRBJ1-2	-	TGTGCCAGCAGTTACGGGGAGGGGGTTTATGGCTACACCTTC	CASSYGEGVYGYTF
TRBV3-1/TRBV3-2	-	TRBJ1-5	-	TGTGCCAGCAGCCATCCTGCTGTAGTCTTCAATCAGCCCCAGCATTTT	CASSHPAVVFNQPQHF
TRBV7-9	-	TRBJ2-6	-	TGTGCCAGCAGCGGCCGGGGGAGGGGGCGAGATTGGGCCAACGTCCTGACTTTC	CASSGRGRGRDWANVLTF
TRBV5-1	-	TRBJ1-1	TRBD1	TGCGCCAGCAGCCCGCACAGGGGCGAGATACCATCCACTGAAGCTTTCTTT	CASSPHRGEIPSTEAFF
TRBV5-5	-	TRBJ2-2	-	TGTGCCAGCAGCTTGAAGGGGTTTAACACCGGGGAGCTGTTTTTT	CASSLKGFNTGELFF
TRBV3-1/TRBV3-2	-	TRBJ1-1	-	TGTGCCAGCAGCACCCGGAGGAACACTGAAGCTTTCTTT	CASSTRRNTEAFF
TRBV11-1	-	TRBJ1-4	TRBD1	TGTGCCAGCAGCCAGGACGGGGACAGGGATAAACTGTTTTTT	CASSQDGDRDKLFF
TRBV27	once	TRBJ1-2	TRBD1	TGTGCCAGCAGTCAACAGGGGGGTCATGGCTACACCTTC	CASSQQGGHGYTF
TRBV11-2	-	TRBJ2-2	TRBD1	TGTGCCAGCAGCAACTTCGGACAGGGGCGTTTGAACACCGGGGAGCTGTTTTTT	CASSNFGQGRLNTGELFF
TRBV7-2	once	TRBJ2-7	-	TGTGCCAGCAGCTTAGAGGCAGCGACCACCTACGAGCAGTACTTC	CASSLEAATTYEQYF
TRBV5-4	-	TRBJ2-3	-	TGTGCCAGCAGCTTGGGGGGGGTGGGCACAGATACGCAGTATTTT	CASSLGGVGTDTQYF
TRBV7-2	-	TRBJ2-3	TRBD2	TGTGCCAGCGGTGCTTTAGCGGGGGGAAATACGCAGTATTTT	CASGALAGGNTQYF